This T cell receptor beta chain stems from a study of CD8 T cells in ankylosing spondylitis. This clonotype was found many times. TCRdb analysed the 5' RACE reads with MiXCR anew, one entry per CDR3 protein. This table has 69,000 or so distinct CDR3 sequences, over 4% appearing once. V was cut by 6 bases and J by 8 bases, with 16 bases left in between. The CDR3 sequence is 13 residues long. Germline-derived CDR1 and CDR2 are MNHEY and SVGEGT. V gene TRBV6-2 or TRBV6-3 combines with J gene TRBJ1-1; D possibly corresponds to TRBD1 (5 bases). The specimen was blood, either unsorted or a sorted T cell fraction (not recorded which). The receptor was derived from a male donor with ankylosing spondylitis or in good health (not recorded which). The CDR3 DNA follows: TGTGCCAGCAGGGACGACAGTGGAGTGGAAGCTTTCTTT. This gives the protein CASRDDSGVEAFF.